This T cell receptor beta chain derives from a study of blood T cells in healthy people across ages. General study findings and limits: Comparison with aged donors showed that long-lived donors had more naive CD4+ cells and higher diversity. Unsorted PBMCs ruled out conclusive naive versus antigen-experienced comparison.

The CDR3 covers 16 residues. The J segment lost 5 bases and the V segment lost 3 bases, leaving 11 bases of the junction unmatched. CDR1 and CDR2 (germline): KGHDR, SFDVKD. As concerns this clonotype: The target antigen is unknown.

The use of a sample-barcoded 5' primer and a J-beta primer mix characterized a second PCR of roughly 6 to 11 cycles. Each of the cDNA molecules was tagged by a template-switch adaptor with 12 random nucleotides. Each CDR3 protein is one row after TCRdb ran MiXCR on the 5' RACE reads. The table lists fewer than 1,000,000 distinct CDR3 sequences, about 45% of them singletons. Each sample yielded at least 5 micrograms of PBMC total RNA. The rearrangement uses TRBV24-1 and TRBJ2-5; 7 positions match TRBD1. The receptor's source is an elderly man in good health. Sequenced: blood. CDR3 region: CATSDPGQATGETQYF. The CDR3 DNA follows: TGTGCCACCAGTGATCCCGGACAGGCCACTGGTGAGACCCAGTACTTC.